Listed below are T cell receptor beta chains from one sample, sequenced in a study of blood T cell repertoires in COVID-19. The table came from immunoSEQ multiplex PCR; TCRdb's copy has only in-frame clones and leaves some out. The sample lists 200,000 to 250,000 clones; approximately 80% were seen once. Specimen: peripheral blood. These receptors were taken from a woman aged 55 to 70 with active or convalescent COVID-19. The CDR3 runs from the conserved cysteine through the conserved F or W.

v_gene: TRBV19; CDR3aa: CASSPPLDRPDTQYF
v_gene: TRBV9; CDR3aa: CASSVLAGSYNEQFF
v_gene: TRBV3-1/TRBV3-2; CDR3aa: CASSPLWTGAIGYTF
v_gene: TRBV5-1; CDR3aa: CASAIPSSYNEQFF
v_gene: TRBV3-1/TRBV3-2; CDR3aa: CATAPAGRYTDTQYF
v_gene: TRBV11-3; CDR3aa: CASSLGRGPNYGYTF
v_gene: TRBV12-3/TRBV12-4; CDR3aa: CASSRGQFYGYTF
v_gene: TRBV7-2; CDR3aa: CASSLAPGDGEAFF
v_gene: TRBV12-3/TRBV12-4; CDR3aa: CASRTPGGTQYF
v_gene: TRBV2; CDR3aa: CASSEGQDSNQPQHF
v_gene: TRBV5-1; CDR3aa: CASSLDREYNEQFF
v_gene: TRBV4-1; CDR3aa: CASSLAGGTYEQYF
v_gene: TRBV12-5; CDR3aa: CASGLLSGTSEYTQYF
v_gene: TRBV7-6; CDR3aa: CASSSNRGRNTGELFF
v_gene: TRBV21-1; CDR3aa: CASSKRLGSRVDSYNSPLHF
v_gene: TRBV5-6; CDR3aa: CASSLGARVEAFF
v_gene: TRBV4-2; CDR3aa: CASSQVRDTSNEKLFF
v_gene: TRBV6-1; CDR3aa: CASSEQDRVNTEAFF
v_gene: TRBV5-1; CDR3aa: CASSLQPPGGSGANVLTF
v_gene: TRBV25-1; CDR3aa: CASSDGIAGPYNEQFF
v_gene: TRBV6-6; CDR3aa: CASSYSAGGLYGYTF
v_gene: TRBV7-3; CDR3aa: CASSLLADSYNEQFF
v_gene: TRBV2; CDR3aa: CASSERRGQGSRTGELFF
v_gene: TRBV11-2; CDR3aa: CASSLGGSADTQYF
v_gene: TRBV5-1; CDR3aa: CASSATSGSYEQYF
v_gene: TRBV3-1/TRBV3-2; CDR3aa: CASSQGASPNYGYTF
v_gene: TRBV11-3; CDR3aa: CASSLGGAGGTQYF
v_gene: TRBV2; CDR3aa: CASSDFAVQETQYF
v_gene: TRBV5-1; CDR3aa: CASSSRADRDYGYTF
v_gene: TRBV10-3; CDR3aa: CAISESREANYGYTF